The source of this TCR beta chain is a study of CD8+CD57+ T cells in acquired aplastic anemia (dated by TCRdb to 2017 to 2018). Looking at the study overall: A mean of roughly 2.9 ug of DNA, ranging from about 0.2 to 27.4 ug, was extracted from sorted CD4+ and CD8+ cells. A CD8+CD57+ expansion meant a frequency higher than the mean frequency seen in healthy subjects.

Genomic DNA served as template for TCR beta VDJ combination and CDR3 sequence profiling. TCR repertoire sequencing was run on an Illumina HiSeq 2000. As for the original processing: Repertoire assessment relied on Simpson's diversity index, CDR3 size and DJ length profiles, and TRBV/TRBJ rearrangement plots. The most abundant DNA sequence in the deep sequencing data was defined as the immunodominant clone. CDR3 amino acid sequences were checked for sharing between subjects and were compared against published repertoires and the VDJdb database. Starting from the raw public reads, TCRdb applied fastp trimming at Q25, assembled clones with MiXCR and retained in-frame beta chains. Every entry covers one CDR3 protein and lists the most common genes and DNA from its rows. The V and J calls here are based on TCRdb, not the publication. The table for this sample lists under 500,000 distinct CDR3 sequences; around 30% of them were counted only once. Of the sample, nearly 0.85% falls within the top ten clones.

Patients chosen for sequencing had shown expansion of CD8+CD57+ cells by flow cytometry. Every patient had severe acquired aplastic anemia, diagnosed using the International Study of Aplastic Anemia and Agranulocytosis and Camitta criteria. No therapy had been received by the patients at the time of blood sampling. The study deep-sequenced TCR repertoires of sorted CD4+ and CD8+ blood T cells from severe aplastic anemia patients and healthy subjects. Patients were enrolled under clinicaltrials.gov protocols 00001620, 01623167, 00001397, 00071045, 00081523 and 00961064 in the USA. Ficoll-Paque density gradient centrifugation was used to isolate peripheral blood mononuclear cells. Before DNA was extracted, CD4+ and CD8+ T cells were sorted using either FACS or magnetic beads. This clonotype was observed a handful of times. Its antigen remains unidentified. Per-base qualities were not stored, and no clone one base away is much larger.

The paper's findings and limits, for the study overall: Around 31 CD8+ CDR3 sequences were shared between patients and controls but appeared highly expressed in patients and within their immunodominant clones. Patients and healthy controls showed no significant difference in CD8+ Simpson's diversity (P=0.060).

Inclusive of the bounding cysteine and phenylalanine, the CDR3 is 12 residues long. The retained sequence is limited to the CDR3, 36 bases, with the frame set at the first base. The germline V gene supplies CDR1 SNHLY and CDR2 FYNNEI. The trim is 0 bases for V and 12 bases for J, with a gap of 12 bases between the germline ends. What was sequenced was sorted CD4+, CD8+, or CD8+CD57+ T cells (not recorded which) from PBMCs. The TCR sequence derives from a human donor with aplastic anemia. This sequence uses TRBV2 and TRBJ2-7; TRBD1 might be the D gene, on 5 matching bases. The DNA is TGTGCCAGCAGTGAAGCATCAGGGATCCCGTACTTC. Its product reads: CASSEASGIPYF.